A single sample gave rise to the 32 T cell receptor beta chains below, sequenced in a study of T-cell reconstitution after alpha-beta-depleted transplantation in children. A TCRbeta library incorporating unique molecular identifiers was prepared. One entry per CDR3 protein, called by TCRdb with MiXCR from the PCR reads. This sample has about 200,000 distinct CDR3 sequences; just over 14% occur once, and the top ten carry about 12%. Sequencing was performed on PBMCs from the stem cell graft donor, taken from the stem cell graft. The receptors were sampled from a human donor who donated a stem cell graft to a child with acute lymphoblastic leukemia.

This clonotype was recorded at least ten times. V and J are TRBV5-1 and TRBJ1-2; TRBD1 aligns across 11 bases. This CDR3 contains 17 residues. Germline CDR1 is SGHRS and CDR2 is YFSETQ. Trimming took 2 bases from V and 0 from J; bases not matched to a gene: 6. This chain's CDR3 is CASSFSGTGGPNYGYTF. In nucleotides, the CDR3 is TGCGCCAGCAGCTTTAGTGGGACAGGGGGGCCTAACTATGGCTACACCTTC. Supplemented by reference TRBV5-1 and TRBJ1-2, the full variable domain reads KAGVTQTPRYLIKTRGQQVTLSCSPISGHRSVSWYQQTPGQGLQFLFEYFSETQRNKGNFPGRFSGRQFSNSRSEMNVSTLELGDSALYLCASSFSGTGGPNYGYTFGSGTRLTVV.

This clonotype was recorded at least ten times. CDR3 nucleotide sequence: TGTGCCAGCACCCTTTCATCCGGGATCCCCACCGGGGAGCTGTTTTTT. Its protein is CASTLSSGIPTGELFF. The J gene is TRBJ2-2, the V gene TRBV11-3; maybe TRBD2 (5 bases). Germline V gene sequence: CDR1 SGHNT, CDR2 YENEEA. The CDR3 has 16 amino acids. Trimming removed 7 bases from V and 4 bases from J, with 19 bases in between.

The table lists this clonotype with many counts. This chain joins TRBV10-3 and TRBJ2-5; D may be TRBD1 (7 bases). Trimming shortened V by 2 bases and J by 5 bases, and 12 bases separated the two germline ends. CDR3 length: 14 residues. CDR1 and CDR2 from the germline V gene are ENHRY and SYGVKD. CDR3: CAISETQGRETQYF. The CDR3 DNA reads TGTGCCATCAGTGAGACACAGGGGAGGGAGACCCAGTACTTC.

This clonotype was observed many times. CDR3 residues: CASSYSSRGFLGYTF. The CDR3 DNA reads TGTGCCAGCAGTTACTCGAGCAGGGGTTTCCTCGGCTACACCTTC. The chain is built from TRBV6-5 and TRBJ1-2; maybe TRBD1 (6 bases). Germline CDR1 is MNHEY and CDR2 is SVGAGI. Trimming took off 0 bases at V and 8 bases at J, with 16 bases between the two ends. This CDR3 is 15 amino acids long.

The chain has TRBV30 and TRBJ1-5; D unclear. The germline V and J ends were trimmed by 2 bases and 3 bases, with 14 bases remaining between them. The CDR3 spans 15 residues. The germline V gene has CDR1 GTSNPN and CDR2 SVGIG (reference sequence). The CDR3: CAWSLEAATNQPQHF. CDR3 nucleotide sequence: TGTGCCTGGAGTCTTGAGGCAGCGACCAATCAGCCCCAGCATTTT. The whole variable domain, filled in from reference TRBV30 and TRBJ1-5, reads SQTIHQWPATLVQPVGSPLSLECTVEGTSNPNLYWYRQAAGRGLQLLFYSVGIGQISSEVPQNLSASRPQDRQFILSSKKLLLSDSGFYLCAWSLEAATNQPQHFGDGTRLSIL.

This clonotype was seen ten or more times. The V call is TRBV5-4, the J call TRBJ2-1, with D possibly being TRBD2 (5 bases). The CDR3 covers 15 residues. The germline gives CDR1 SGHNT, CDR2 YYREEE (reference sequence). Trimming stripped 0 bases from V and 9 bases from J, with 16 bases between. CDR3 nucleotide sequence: TGTGCCAGCAGCTTGGGAGGGAGAAGTATCGGTGAGCAGTTCTTC. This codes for CASSLGGRSIGEQFF.

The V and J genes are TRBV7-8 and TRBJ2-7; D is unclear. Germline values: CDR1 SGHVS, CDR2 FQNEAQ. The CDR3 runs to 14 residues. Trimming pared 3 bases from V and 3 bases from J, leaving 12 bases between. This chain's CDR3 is CASSFSTLLYEQYF. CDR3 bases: TGTGCCAGCAGCTTTTCCACACTACTCTACGAGCAGTACTTC.

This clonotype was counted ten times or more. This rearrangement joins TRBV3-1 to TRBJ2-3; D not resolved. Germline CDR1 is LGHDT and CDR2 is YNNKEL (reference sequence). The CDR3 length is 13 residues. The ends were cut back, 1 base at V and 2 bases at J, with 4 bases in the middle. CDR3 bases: TGTGCCAGCAGCCAAGCCAACACAGATACGCAGTATTTT. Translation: CASSQANTDTQYF.

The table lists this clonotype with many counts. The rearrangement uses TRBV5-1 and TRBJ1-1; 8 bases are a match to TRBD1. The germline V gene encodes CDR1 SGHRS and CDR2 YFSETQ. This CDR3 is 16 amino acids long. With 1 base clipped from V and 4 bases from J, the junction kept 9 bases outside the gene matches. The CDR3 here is CASSLLQGAFGTEAFF. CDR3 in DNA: TGCGCCAGCAGCTTGCTCCAGGGGGCGTTCGGCACTGAAGCTTTCTTT.

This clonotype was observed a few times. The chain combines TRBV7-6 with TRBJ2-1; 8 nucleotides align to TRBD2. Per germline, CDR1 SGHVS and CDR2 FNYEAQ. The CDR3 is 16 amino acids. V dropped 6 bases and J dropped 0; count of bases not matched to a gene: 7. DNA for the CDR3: TGTGCCAGCAGACCCGGACTAGCTAGCTCCTACAATGAGCAGTTCTTC. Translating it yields CASRPGLASSYNEQFF. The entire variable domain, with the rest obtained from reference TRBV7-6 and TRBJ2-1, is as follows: GAGVSQSPRYKVTKRGQDVALRCDPISGHVSLYWYRQALGQGPEFLTYFNYEAQQDKSGLPNDRFSAERPEGSISTLTIQRTEQRDSAMYRCASRPGLASSYNEQFFGPGTRLTVL.

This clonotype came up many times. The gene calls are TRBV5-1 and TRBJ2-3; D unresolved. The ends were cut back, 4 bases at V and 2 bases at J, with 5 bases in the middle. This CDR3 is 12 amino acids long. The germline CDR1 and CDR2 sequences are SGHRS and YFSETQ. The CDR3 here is CASSVPTDTQYF. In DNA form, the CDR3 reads TGCGCCAGCAGCGTCCCCACAGATACGCAGTATTTT.

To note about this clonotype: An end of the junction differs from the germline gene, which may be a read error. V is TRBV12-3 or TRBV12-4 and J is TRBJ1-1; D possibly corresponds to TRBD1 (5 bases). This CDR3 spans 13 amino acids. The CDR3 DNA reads TGTGCCGGCAGGGCCGGGCGGGCACCTGAAGCTTTCTTT. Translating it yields CAGRAGRAPEAFF.

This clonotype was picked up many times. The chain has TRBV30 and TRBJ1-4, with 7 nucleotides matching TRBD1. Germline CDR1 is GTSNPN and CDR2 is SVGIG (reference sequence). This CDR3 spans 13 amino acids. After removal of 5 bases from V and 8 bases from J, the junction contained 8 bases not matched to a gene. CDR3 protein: CAWSGGQREKLFF. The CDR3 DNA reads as TGTGCCTGGTCGGGGGGACAGAGGGAAAAACTGTTTTTT.

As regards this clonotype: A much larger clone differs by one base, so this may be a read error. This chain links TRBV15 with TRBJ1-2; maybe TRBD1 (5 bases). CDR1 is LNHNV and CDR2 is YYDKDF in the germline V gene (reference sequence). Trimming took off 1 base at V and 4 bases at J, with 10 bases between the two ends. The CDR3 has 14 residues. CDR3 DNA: TGTGCCACCAGCAGAGGGGGGGTCCGCTATGGCTACACCTTC. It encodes CATSRGGVRYGYTF.

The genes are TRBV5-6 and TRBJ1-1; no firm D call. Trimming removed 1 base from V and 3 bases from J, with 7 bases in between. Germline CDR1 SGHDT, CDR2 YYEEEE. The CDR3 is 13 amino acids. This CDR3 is CASSLRRDTEAFF. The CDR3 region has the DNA TGTGCCAGCAGCTTGAGGAGAGACACTGAAGCTTTCTTT.

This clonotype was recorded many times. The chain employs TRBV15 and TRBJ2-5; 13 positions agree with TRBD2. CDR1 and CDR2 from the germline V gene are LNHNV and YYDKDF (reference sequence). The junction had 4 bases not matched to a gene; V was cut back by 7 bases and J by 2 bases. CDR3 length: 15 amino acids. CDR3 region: CATNSGLAGQETQYF. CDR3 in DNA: TGTGCCACCAACTCGGGACTAGCGGGGCAAGAGACCCAGTACTTC.

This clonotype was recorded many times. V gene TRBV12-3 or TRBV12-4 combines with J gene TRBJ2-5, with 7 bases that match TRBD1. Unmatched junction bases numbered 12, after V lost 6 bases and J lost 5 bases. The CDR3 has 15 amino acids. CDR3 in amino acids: CASRTGLMFSETQYF. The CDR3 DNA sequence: TGTGCCAGCAGGACAGGGCTGATGTTTTCTGAGACCCAGTACTTC.

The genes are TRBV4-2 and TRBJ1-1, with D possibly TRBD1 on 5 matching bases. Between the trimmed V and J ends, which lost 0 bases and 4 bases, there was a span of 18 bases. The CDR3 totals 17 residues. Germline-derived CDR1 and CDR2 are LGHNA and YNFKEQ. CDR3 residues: CASSQDLTGEVGTEAFF. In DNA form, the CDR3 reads TGTGCCAGCAGCCAAGACCTAACAGGAGAAGTGGGCACTGAAGCTTTCTTT.

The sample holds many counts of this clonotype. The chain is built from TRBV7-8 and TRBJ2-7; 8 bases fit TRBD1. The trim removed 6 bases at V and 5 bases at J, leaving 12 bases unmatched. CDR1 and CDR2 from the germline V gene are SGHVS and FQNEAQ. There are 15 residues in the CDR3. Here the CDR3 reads CASRLYRGNFDEQYF. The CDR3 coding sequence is TGTGCCAGCAGACTTTACAGGGGGAATTTTGACGAGCAGTACTTC.

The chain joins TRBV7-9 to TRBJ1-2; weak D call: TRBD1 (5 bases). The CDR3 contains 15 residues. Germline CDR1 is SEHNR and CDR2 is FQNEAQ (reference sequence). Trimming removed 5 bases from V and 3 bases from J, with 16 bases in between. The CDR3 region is CASSPKGSSYYGYTF. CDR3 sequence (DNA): TGTGCCAGCAGCCCGAAGGGGTCCTCTTACTATGGCTACACCTTC.

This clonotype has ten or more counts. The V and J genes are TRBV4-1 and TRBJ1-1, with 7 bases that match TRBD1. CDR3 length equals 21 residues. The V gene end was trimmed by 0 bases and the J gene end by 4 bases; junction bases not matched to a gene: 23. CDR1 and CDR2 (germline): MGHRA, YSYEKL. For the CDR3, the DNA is TGCGCCAGCAGCCAAGACCCGACGAACCCATTCAACAGGGGTCCGGCCACTGAAGCTTTCTTT. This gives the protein CASSQDPTNPFNRGPATEAFF.

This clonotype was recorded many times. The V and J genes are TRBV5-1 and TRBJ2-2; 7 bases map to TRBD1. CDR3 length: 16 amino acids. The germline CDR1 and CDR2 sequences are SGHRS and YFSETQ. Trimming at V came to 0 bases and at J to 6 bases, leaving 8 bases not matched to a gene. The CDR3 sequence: CASSLVPGGRAGELFF. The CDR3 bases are TGCGCCAGCAGCTTGGTTCCAGGGGGTCGAGCCGGGGAGCTGTTTTTT.

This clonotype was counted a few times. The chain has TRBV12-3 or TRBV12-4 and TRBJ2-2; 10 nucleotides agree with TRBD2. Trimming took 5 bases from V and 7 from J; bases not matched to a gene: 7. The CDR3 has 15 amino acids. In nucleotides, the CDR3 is TGTGCCAGCAGTGCTAGCGGGAGAAGAGGCGGGGAGCTGTTTTTT. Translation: CASSASGRRGGELFF.

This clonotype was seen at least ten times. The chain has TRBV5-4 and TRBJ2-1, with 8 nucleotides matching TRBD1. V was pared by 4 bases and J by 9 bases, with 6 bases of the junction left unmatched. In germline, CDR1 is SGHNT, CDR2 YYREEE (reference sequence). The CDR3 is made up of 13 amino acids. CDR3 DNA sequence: TGTGCCAGCAGCCGACAGGGGACGGGTGAGCAGTTCTTC. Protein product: CASSRQGTGEQFF.

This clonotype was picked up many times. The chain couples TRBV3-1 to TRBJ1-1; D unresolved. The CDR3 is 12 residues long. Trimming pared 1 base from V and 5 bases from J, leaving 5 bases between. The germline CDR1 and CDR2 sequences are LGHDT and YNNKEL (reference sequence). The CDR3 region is CASSQVLTEAFF. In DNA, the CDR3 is TGTGCCAGCAGCCAAGTCCTGACTGAAGCTTTCTTT.

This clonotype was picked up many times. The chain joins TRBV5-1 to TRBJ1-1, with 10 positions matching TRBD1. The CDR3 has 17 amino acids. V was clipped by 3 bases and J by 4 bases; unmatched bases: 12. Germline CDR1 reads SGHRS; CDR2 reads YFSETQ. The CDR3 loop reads CASSWGGTGALTTEAFF. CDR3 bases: TGCGCCAGCAGCTGGGGGGGGACAGGGGCTCTTACCACTGAAGCTTTCTTT.

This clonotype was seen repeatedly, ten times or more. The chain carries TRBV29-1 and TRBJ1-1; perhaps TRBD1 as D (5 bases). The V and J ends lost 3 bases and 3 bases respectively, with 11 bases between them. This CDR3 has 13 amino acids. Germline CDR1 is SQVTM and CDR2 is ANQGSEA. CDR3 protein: CSVEWGGDTEAFF. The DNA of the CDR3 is TGCAGCGTTGAGTGGGGAGGGGACACTGAAGCTTTCTTT.

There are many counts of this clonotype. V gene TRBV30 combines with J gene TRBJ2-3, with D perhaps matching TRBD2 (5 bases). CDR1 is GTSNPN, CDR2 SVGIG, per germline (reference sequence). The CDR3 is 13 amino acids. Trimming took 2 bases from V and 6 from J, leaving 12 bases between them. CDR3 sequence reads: CAWSPRRGDTQYF. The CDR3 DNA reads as TGTGCCTGGAGTCCCCGGCGAGGGGATACGCAGTATTTT.

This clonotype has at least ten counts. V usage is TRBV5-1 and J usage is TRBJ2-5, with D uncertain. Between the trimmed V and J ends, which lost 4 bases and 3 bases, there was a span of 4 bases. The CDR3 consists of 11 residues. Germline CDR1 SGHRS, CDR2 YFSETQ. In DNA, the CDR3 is TGCGCCAGCAGCGAAAAAGAGACCCAGTACTTC. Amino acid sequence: CASSEKETQYF. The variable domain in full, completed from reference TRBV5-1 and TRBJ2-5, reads KAGVTQTPRYLIKTRGQQVTLSCSPISGHRSVSWYQQTPGQGLQFLFEYFSETQRNKGNFPGRFSGRQFSNSRSEMNVSTLELGDSALYLCASSEKETQYFGPGTRLLVL.

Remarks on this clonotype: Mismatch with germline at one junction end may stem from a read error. This CDR3 is CTISFLTVGGSTYNEQFF. In DNA form, the CDR3 reads TGTACCATCAGTTTTCTCACTGTTGGCGGGAGTACCTACAATGAGCAGTTCTTC. J is TRBJ2-1 and V is TRBV10-3, with 7 bases aligning to TRBD2. CDR1 is ENHRY and CDR2 is SYGVKD in the germline V gene. The CDR3 is 18 amino acids.

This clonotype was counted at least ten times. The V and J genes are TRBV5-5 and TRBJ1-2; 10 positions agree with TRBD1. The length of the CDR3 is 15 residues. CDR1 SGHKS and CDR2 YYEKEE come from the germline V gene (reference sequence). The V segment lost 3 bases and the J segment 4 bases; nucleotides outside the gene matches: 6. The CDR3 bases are TGTGCCAGCAGCTCGACAGGGGGCAAGAGCTATGGCTACACCTTC. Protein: CASSSTGGKSYGYTF.

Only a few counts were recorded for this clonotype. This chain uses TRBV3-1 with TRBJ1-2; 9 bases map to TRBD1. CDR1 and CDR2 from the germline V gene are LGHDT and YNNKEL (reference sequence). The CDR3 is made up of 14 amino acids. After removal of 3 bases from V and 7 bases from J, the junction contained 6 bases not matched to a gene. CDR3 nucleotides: TGTGCCAGCAGCCACTCGGGACAGGGACGTGGCTACACCTTC. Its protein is CASSHSGQGRGYTF.